These T cell receptor beta chains were read from a single sample in a study of T cells in Graves' hyperthyroidism and ophthalmopathy. TCRdb reprocessed the multiplex PCR reads with MiXCR, giving one entry per CDR3 protein. The data hold roughly 530,000 distinct CDR3 sequences, with roughly a sixth observed a single time. Material: blood. Receptors were obtained from a young woman with Graves' ophthalmopathy. CDR3s leave out the opening cysteine and the closing phenylalanine or tryptophan. The order of the fields is V gene, J gene, D gene, CDR3 length, clone size, CDR3 protein. D genes are given only for firm matches. Clone size is shown for a subset of rows, as once, few, many or a class of expanded clone.

V: TRBV4-3; J: TRBJ1-4; D: NA; length: 16; size: NA; CDR3: ASSQVTGGRATNEKLF
V: TRBV20-1; J: TRBJ1-1; D: NA; length: 12; size: few; CDR3: SARLLRGGTEAF
V: TRBV6-1; J: TRBJ2-7; D: TRBD2; length: 12; size: NA; CDR3: ASTRTSRVYEQY
V: TRBV20-1; J: TRBJ1-2; D: NA; length: 15; size: many; CDR3: SADPKEKYGLYYGYT
V: TRBV28; J: TRBJ2-1; D: NA; length: 13; size: many; CDR3: ASSIPVPTYNEQF
V: TRBV28; J: TRBJ2-5; D: TRBD1; length: 12; size: NA; CDR3: ASSSDRVQETQY
V: TRBV12-3/TRBV12-4; J: TRBJ1-5; D: NA; length: 9; size: many; CDR3: ASSRGQAQH
V: TRBV30; J: TRBJ2-7; D: NA; length: 13; size: few; CDR3: AWTPSGAPTYEQY
V: TRBV13; J: TRBJ2-6; D: NA; length: 13; size: few; CDR3: ASSFGTSGANVLT
V: TRBV6-4; J: TRBJ2-1; D: NA; length: 11; size: NA; CDR3: ASSPSAHNEQF
V: TRBV7-2; J: TRBJ1-3; D: NA; length: 14; size: NA; CDR3: ASSSMGHQSGNTIY
V: TRBV2; J: TRBJ2-2; D: TRBD1; length: 13; size: many; CDR3: ASSLLGGNTGELF
V: TRBV24-1; J: TRBJ2-3; D: NA; length: 11; size: few; CDR3: ATRGKGADTQY
V: TRBV6-1; J: TRBJ2-5; D: NA; length: 13; size: many; CDR3: ASSSPAGAIETQY
V: TRBV6-6; J: TRBJ2-1; D: TRBD2; length: 15; size: many; CDR3: ASSYLGLGEGHNEQF
V: TRBV4-2; J: TRBJ1-2; D: NA; length: 12; size: NA; CDR3: ASRALGTNYGYT
V: TRBV5-1; J: TRBJ1-4; D: NA; length: 15; size: many; CDR3: ASSYNRVRNTQEKLF
V: TRBV28; J: TRBJ2-2; D: NA; length: 14; size: many; CDR3: ASSLGTGPNTGELF
V: TRBV4-1; J: TRBJ2-7; D: NA; length: 13; size: few; CDR3: ASSQDLTVTYEQY
V: TRBV12-3/TRBV12-4; J: TRBJ2-3; D: NA; length: 10; size: many; CDR3: ASSPGGDTQY
V: TRBV5-1; J: TRBJ2-5; D: TRBD2; length: 14; size: few; CDR3: ASSIISSGSQETQY
V: TRBV7-9; J: TRBJ2-5; D: TRBD2; length: 14; size: many; CDR3: ASSLGPGGIQETQY
V: TRBV28; J: TRBJ1-1; D: NA; length: 12; size: many; CDR3: ASRALDRNTEAF
V: TRBV7-2; J: TRBJ1-3; D: NA; length: 12; size: NA; CDR3: ASSPWPSGNTIY
V: TRBV19; J: TRBJ2-7; D: NA; length: 12; size: NA; CDR3: ASSIRTDTYEQY
V: TRBV7-8; J: TRBJ2-1; D: NA; length: 15; size: many; CDR3: ASSFLLRGGSYNEQF
V: TRBV24-1; J: TRBJ1-2; D: NA; length: 13; size: NA; CDR3: ATSDSAAYGGGYT
V: TRBV28; J: TRBJ2-3; D: TRBD2; length: 14; size: NA; CDR3: ASSRKLAGGPDTQY
V: TRBV6-1; J: TRBJ1-5; D: TRBD1; length: 13; size: NA; CDR3: ASSKTGEGNQPQH
V: TRBV20-1; J: TRBJ1-4; D: NA; length: 12; size: NA; CDR3: SARVGGVNEKLF
V: TRBV29-1; J: TRBJ2-7; D: TRBD2; length: 13; size: NA; CDR3: SALGVSSGTYEQY
V: TRBV4-1; J: TRBJ1-1; D: NA; length: 12; size: few; CDR3: ASSQVRANTEAF
V: TRBV30; J: TRBJ1-2; D: TRBD1; length: 14; size: many; CDR3: AWRQPWTGDTYGYT
V: TRBV11-2; J: TRBJ2-5; D: NA; length: 12; size: many; CDR3: ASSLLRSQETQY
V: TRBV5-1; J: TRBJ2-7; D: NA; length: 12; size: many; CDR3: ASSQDTESYEQY
V: TRBV4-2; J: TRBJ1-2; D: TRBD1; length: 12; size: many; CDR3: ASSQDRGSYGYT
V: TRBV18; J: TRBJ1-1; D: NA; length: 10; size: many; CDR3: ASSPPGTEAF
V: TRBV10-3; J: TRBJ1-1; D: NA; length: 14; size: many; CDR3: AISESPGKRTTEAF
V: TRBV7-3; J: TRBJ2-3; D: TRBD2; length: 16; size: many; CDR3: ASSFKPFSRGGTDTQY
V: TRBV29-1; J: TRBJ2-7; D: TRBD2; length: 11; size: few; CDR3: SVEGSGGYEQY
V: TRBV24-1; J: TRBJ2-1; D: NA; length: 11; size: few; CDR3: ATSDLSGHEQF
V: TRBV20-1; J: TRBJ2-3; D: TRBD2; length: 15; size: many; CDR3: SARDVSGAILTDTQY
V: TRBV3-1; J: TRBJ2-1; D: TRBD2; length: 13; size: many; CDR3: ASSHPGGLYNEQF
V: TRBV7-8; J: TRBJ1-1; D: NA; length: 13; size: many; CDR3: ASSLVGAFYTEAF
V: TRBV7-2; J: TRBJ2-1; D: TRBD1; length: 13; size: NA; CDR3: ASSPGTGYANEQF
V: TRBV5-1; J: TRBJ1-1; D: NA; length: 14; size: many; CDR3: ASRSPWGRMNTEAF
V: TRBV30; J: TRBJ2-5; D: TRBD1; length: 11; size: few; CDR3: AWRDRGRETQY
V: TRBV2; J: TRBJ1-5; D: NA; length: 12; size: many; CDR3: ASSDVQGNQPQH
V: TRBV20-1; J: TRBJ2-7; D: TRBD2; length: 12; size: many; CDR3: SASVSSGKREQY
V: TRBV11-2; J: TRBJ1-1; D: NA; length: 15; size: many; CDR3: ASSLDGVQKGDTEAF
V: TRBV5-8; J: TRBJ1-2; D: TRBD1; length: 13; size: few; CDR3: ASSLGLGTAAGYT
V: TRBV2; J: TRBJ2-1; D: TRBD2; length: 14; size: NA; CDR3: ATRGSGRDSYNEQF
V: TRBV7-4; J: TRBJ2-3; D: TRBD2; length: 17; size: NA; CDR3: ASSSLYPGLAGPADTQY
V: TRBV6-2/TRBV6-3; J: TRBJ1-1; D: NA; length: 11; size: NA; CDR3: ASSTRPAPEAF
V: TRBV3-1; J: TRBJ2-3; D: NA; length: 10; size: many; CDR3: ASISVTDTQY
V: TRBV7-9; J: TRBJ1-4; D: TRBD1; length: 15; size: NA; CDR3: ASSATGGGATNEKLF
V: TRBV4-1; J: TRBJ2-7; D: TRBD1; length: 11; size: many; CDR3: ASSHTGAYEQY